These 11 T cell receptor beta chains came from one sample sequenced in a study of post-analysis software for immune sequencing data (dated by TCRdb to the mid-2010s). Libraries were constructed by PCR. Reads for this sample came from an Illumina HiSeq 2500. Unique molecular identifiers were incorporated into TCR beta cDNA libraries to reduce PCR and sequencing biases. TCRdb applied fastp at Q25 and MiXCR to the public reads, then kept only in-frame beta chains. Rows with a matching CDR3 protein are joined into one entry that keeps the most common DNA and genes. Present in this sample are 750,000 to 900,000 distinct CDR3 sequences, about half of which were seen just once. Of the sample, 4.9% is held by the ten largest clones. Antigens for these TCRs are unknown. The paper as a whole reports these results and caveats: Patients showed significantly higher frequencies than controls for about 5 TRBV segments, among them TRBV5-6, TRBV5-1 and TRBV20-1.

The sequencing input was blood. Receptors originate from a girl aged 10 to 17 with multiple sclerosis.

The chain is built from TRBV6-6 and TRBJ2-7, with D uncertain. Trimming left V 7 bases short and J 0 bases short, with 13 bases between. The CDR3 extends over 14 amino acids. The germline CDR1 and CDR2 sequences are MNHNY and SVGAGI (reference sequence). CDR3: CASTPLGPSYEQYF. DNA for the CDR3: TGTGCCAGCACTCCCCTGGGCCCCTCCTACGAGCAGTACTTC.

CDR3 coding DNA: TGTGCCAGCAGCGGTCAGACTTATGGCTACACCTTC. This translates into CASSGQTYGYTF. The V gene is TRBV5-6, the J gene TRBJ1-2; D gene unclear. The V gene lost 4 bases and the J gene lost 5 bases, with 9 bases spanning the gap. Germline values: CDR1 SGHDT, CDR2 YYEEEE. The CDR3 spans 12 residues.

This clonotype was recorded a few times. This sequence joins TRBV7-9 and TRBJ2-5; D remains unclear. The V end lost 0 bases, the J end lost 5 bases, and 22 bases lay between the germline ends. CDR1 is SEHNR and CDR2 is FQNEAQ in the germline V gene (reference sequence). This CDR3 has 18 amino acids. The chain's CDR3 is CASSLAGWEYVERETQYF. The CDR3 DNA is TGTGCCAGCAGCTTAGCGGGATGGGAATACGTGGAACGGGAGACCCAGTACTTC.

V is TRBV29-1 and J is TRBJ2-1; tentative D call: TRBD2 (5 bases). CDR3 length: 13 amino acids. Germline V gene data show CDR1 as SQVTM and CDR2 as ANQGSEA. The ends were cut back, 4 bases at V and 6 bases at J, with 13 bases in the middle. CDR3 protein: CSVVGSGPNEQFF. Written as DNA, the CDR3 is TGCAGCGTTGTCGGAAGCGGCCCCAATGAGCAGTTCTTC.

This clonotype came up a few times. The rearrangement joins TRBV20-1 to TRBJ1-1, with D hard to call. Germline-derived CDR1 and CDR2 are DFQATT and SNEGSKA (reference sequence). This CDR3 contains 13 residues. Trimming took off 3 bases at V and 1 base at J, with 9 bases between the two ends. Here the CDR3 reads CSASLSRNTEAFF. As DNA, the CDR3 is TGCAGTGCTAGTTTGAGTAGGAACACTGAAGCTTTCTTT.

The V gene is TRBV14, the J gene TRBJ1-6; D is undetermined. The CDR3 loop spans 13 amino acids. The germline V gene has CDR1 SGHDN and CDR2 FVKESK. V was clipped by 4 bases and J by 10 bases, with 11 bases between them. This CDR3 reads CASSPTTRSPLHF. The CDR3 DNA reads as TGTGCCAGCAGCCCTACTACGAGATCACCCCTCCACTTT.

A few counts support this clonotype. This chain joins TRBV7-2 and TRBJ2-1; D possibly corresponds to TRBD1 (5 bases). V was pared by 6 bases and J by 1 base, with 10 bases between. CDR3 length: 14 residues. CDR1 SGHTA and CDR2 FQGNSA come from the germline V gene. The CDR3 DNA follows: TGTGCCAGCAGGAAGCAGGGTTCCTACAATGAGCAGTTCTTC. Translated, it gives CASRKQGSYNEQFF.

The chain combines TRBV7-9 with TRBJ1-2; D call uncertain. From germline, CDR1 is SEHNR and CDR2 FQNEAQ (reference sequence). CDR3 size: 13 residues. The V and J ends lost 6 bases and 5 bases respectively, with 13 bases between them. CDR3 residues: CASRGGTHYGYTF. For the CDR3, the DNA is TGTGCCAGCAGGGGAGGAACTCATTATGGCTACACCTTC.

The CDR3 is CSARLAGGGETQYF. In DNA, the CDR3 is TGCAGTGCCCGACTAGCGGGAGGGGGAGAGACCCAGTACTTC. This chain links TRBV20-1 with TRBJ2-5, with 14 bases matching TRBD2. Germline CDR1 is DFQATT and CDR2 is SNEGSKA (reference sequence). The CDR3 consists of 14 residues. Trimming removed 6 bases from V and 4 bases from J; junction bases left unmatched: 4.

The genes are TRBV5-5 and TRBJ2-2; no clear D. The length of the CDR3 is 14 residues. The V gene's germline CDR1 is SGHKS and CDR2 YYEKEE (reference sequence). Trimming pared 6 bases from V and 1 base from J, leaving 10 bases between. This CDR3 is CASTRTQNTGELFF. The CDR3 DNA is TGTGCCAGCACCCGTACTCAGAACACCGGGGAGCTGTTTTTT.

The chain joins TRBV7-9 to TRBJ2-5; D possibly corresponds to TRBD2 (5 bases). The germline CDR1 and CDR2 sequences are SEHNR and FQNEAQ (reference sequence). The ends were cut back, 4 bases at V and 2 bases at J, with 14 bases in the middle. The CDR3 is 15 residues long. In nucleotides, the CDR3 is TGTGCCAGCAGCTCGATTCTAGGGAGACAAGAGACCCAGTACTTC. Protein: CASSSILGRQETQYF.